This TCR beta chain is from a study of shared clonotypes between healthy human individuals. General study points: What naive subsets generally showed was a larger estimated richness than memory subsets showed.

Deep-level settings were used for running the assay. Produced via immunoSEQ multiplex PCR; TCRdb's table is partial and in-frame only. Of 1.5 million to 2.5 million clones listed, approximately 95% are singletons. Notes on this clone: Its antigen remains unidentified. This CDR3 is also generated by other DNA sequences in the sample.

The naive CD8 population came from CD45RO-negative cells selected for CCR7, without terminally differentiated effector memory CD45RA+ cells. All donors were Caucasian adults living in Nashville, Tennessee. Germline loops: CDR1 MGHRA, CDR2 YSYEKL. There are 14 residues in the CDR3. After removal of 3 bases from V and 8 bases from J, the junction contained 9 bases not matched to a gene. The sequenced sample was naive CD8+ T cells sorted from blood. The chain links TRBV4-1 to TRBJ1-1; 7 bases map to TRBD1. The clonotype comes from a young man in good health. The CDR3 DNA reads as TGCGCCAGCAGCCACTTCCCAGGGGGAAACGAAGCTTTCTTT. Translation gives CASSHFPGGNEAFF.